The 24 T cell receptor beta chains presented below share a single source sample, sequenced in a study of blood T cell repertoires in COVID-19. The repertoire was sequenced with immunoSEQ multiplex PCR; TCRdb's copy has only in-frame clones and lacks some. The data hold about 89,000 clones, with roughly 78% observed a single time. The sample taken for sequencing was peripheral blood. All receptors derive from an elderly woman with acute or convalescent COVID-19.

The chain employs TRBV5-1 and TRBJ1-2; D gene unclear. The V and J ends lost 3 bases and 6 bases respectively, with 15 bases between them. The CDR3 totals 14 residues. The germline V gene encodes CDR1 SGHRS and CDR2 YFSETQ. CDR3 residues: CASSSSEARDGYTF. CDR3 nucleotide sequence: TGCGCCAGCAGCTCGTCCGAGGCGAGGGATGGCTACACCTTC. Full variable domain (outside the CDR3, taken from reference TRBV5-1 and TRBJ1-2): KAGVTQTPRYLIKTRGQQVTLSCSPISGHRSVSWYQQTPGQGLQFLFEYFSETQRNKGNFPGRFSGRQFSNSRSEMNVSTLELGDSALYLCASSSSEARDGYTFGSGTRLTVV.

V is TRBV6-5 and J is TRBJ2-7; a possible D gene is TRBD2 (5 bases). The CDR3 spans 13 residues. V lost 6 bases and J lost 6, with 15 bases in between. Per germline, CDR1 MNHEY and CDR2 SVGAGI. CDR3 coding DNA: TGTGCCAGCAGCCCCCCGGGGTTGGGCGAGCAGTACTTC. Encoded protein: CASSPPGLGEQYF.

V usage is TRBV15 and J usage is TRBJ1-3; 8 bases fit TRBD1. This CDR3 comprises 16 residues. Germline loops: CDR1 LNHNV, CDR2 YYDKDF (reference sequence). The trim removed 2 bases at V and 3 bases at J, leaving 6 bases unmatched. CDR3 protein: CATSRRTGTFGNTIYF. The CDR3 bases are TGTGCCACCAGCAGACGGACAGGGACTTTTGGAAACACCATATATTTT.

V gene TRBV10-3 combines with J gene TRBJ2-2, with 8 positions matching TRBD1. Germline V gene data show CDR1 as ENHRY and CDR2 as SYGVKD. Trimming removed 5 bases from V and 0 bases from J; junction bases left unmatched: 5. This CDR3 is built from 16 residues. The chain's CDR3 is CAISQKQGANTGELFF. DNA for the CDR3: TGTGCCATCAGTCAAAAACAGGGGGCGAACACCGGGGAGCTGTTTTTT.

The chain combines TRBV5-1 with TRBJ1-1, with D perhaps TRBD1 (5 bases). CDR1 is SGHRS and CDR2 is YFSETQ in the germline V gene. This CDR3 is built from 16 residues. Trimming stripped 4 bases from V and 3 bases from J, with 19 bases between. The CDR3 reads CASSRSGAGAYTEAFF. The CDR3 DNA reads TGCGCCAGCAGCCGCAGCGGGGCAGGAGCTTACACTGAAGCTTTCTTT.

The chain links TRBV6-4 to TRBJ2-3; D possibly corresponds to TRBD2 (6 bases). V was clipped by 0 bases and J by 4 bases, with 11 bases between them. This CDR3 is 15 amino acids long. Germline V gene sequence: CDR1 MRHNA, CDR2 SNTAGT. CDR3 protein: CASSDSMAGPDTQYF. CDR3 nucleotide sequence: TGTGCCAGCAGTGACTCGATGGCGGGGCCAGATACGCAGTATTTT.

V and J are TRBV5-1 and TRBJ2-2; 8 bases are shared with TRBD1. V lost 1 base and J lost 7; bases outside the gene matches: 9. CDR1 is SGHRS and CDR2 is YFSETQ in the germline V gene. There are 16 residues in the CDR3. DNA for the CDR3: TGCGCCAGCAGCTTGACATCGGGACAGGCAAGCGGGGAGCTGTTTTTT. The encoded protein is CASSLTSGQASGELFF.

The genes are TRBV9 and TRBJ2-7; D might be TRBD2 (5 bases). The CDR3 is 14 amino acids. V gave up 4 bases and J gave up 2 bases, with 13 bases separating them. The germline CDR1 and CDR2 sequences are SGDLS and YYNGEE. The CDR3 is CASSRGFGPYEQYF. As DNA, the CDR3 is TGTGCCAGCAGCCGAGGGTTCGGGCCCTACGAGCAGTACTTC.

The genes are TRBV2 and TRBJ2-5; possible D gene TRBD1, 5 bases. CDR1 is SNHLY, CDR2 FYNNEI, per germline. This CDR3 has 14 amino acids. V shed 7 bases and J shed 6 bases, with 18 bases lying between them. The CDR3 DNA follows: TGTGCCAGCACGAAGGGGTCGATTAGGCAGACCCAGTACTTC. This sequence encodes CASTKGSIRQTQYF.

The J gene is TRBJ2-1, the V gene TRBV5-4; D is possibly TRBD1 (5 bases). Germline CDR1 and CDR2: SGHNT and YYREEE (reference sequence). Trimming took off 4 bases at V and 4 bases at J, with 9 bases between the two ends. The CDR3 length is 13 residues. The CDR3 bases are TGTGCCAGCAGCAGACAGCTTTACAATGAGCAGTTCTTC. Protein: CASSRQLYNEQFF. Filled out from reference TRBV5-4 and TRBJ2-1, the complete variable domain reads ETGVTQSPTHLIKTRGQQVTLRCSSQSGHNTVSWYQQALGQGPQFIFQYYREEENGRGNFPPRFSGLQFPNYSSELNVNALELDDSALYLCASSRQLYNEQFFGPGTRLTVL.

The chain joins TRBV19 to TRBJ1-5; 10 nucleotides agree with TRBD1. J was trimmed by 0 bases and V by 6 bases; bases with no gene match: 17. The length of the CDR3 is 20 residues. CDR1 is LNHDA, CDR2 SQIVND, per germline (reference sequence). The CDR3: CASRGPPGQGPSYSNQPQHF. The DNA of the CDR3 is TGTGCCAGTAGGGGCCCACCGGGACAGGGGCCCTCGTATAGCAATCAGCCCCAGCATTTT.

This rearrangement joins TRBV7-2 to TRBJ2-7; unclear D gene. The V end was cut by 5 bases, the J end by 1 base, with 3 bases between. The germline gives CDR1 SGHTA, CDR2 FQGNSA. The CDR3 length is 11 residues. CDR3 sequence reads: CASSISYEQYF. CDR3 in DNA: TGTGCCAGCAGCATATCCTACGAGCAGTACTTC.

CDR3 residues: CASSWVGTPVGWGYEQYF. Written as DNA, the CDR3 is TGCGCCAGCAGCTGGGTGGGGACACCCGTGGGATGGGGTTACGAGCAGTACTTC. The rearrangement joins TRBV5-1 to TRBJ2-7, with a tentative D call TRBD1 (6 bases). This CDR3 is 18 amino acids long. V was pared by 3 bases and J by 4 bases, with 26 bases between. Germline V CDR1 and CDR2: SGHRS, YFSETQ.

This chain links TRBV15 with TRBJ2-5, with TRBD2 matching 8 bases. The CDR3 is made up of 16 amino acids. Per the germline V gene, CDR1 is LNHNV and CDR2 is YYDKDF (reference sequence). After removal of 1 base from V and 5 bases from J, the junction contained 9 bases not matched to a gene. The CDR3 nucleotides are TGTGCCACCAGCAGAGCGGGGGGGACGAGGGGTGAGACCCAGTACTTC. Amino acids: CATSRAGGTRGETQYF. Full variable domain (remainder filled in from reference TRBV15 and TRBJ2-5): DAMVIQNPRYQVTQFGKPVTLSCSQTLNHNVMYWYQQKSSQAPKLLFHYYDKDFNNEADTPDNFQSRRPNTSFCFLDIRSPGLGDTAMYLCATSRAGGTRGETQYFGPGTRLLVL.

This clone was observed a few times. The chain carries TRBV5-4 and TRBJ1-2; D might be TRBD1 (5 bases). Germline loops: CDR1 SGHNT, CDR2 YYREEE (reference sequence). Trimming stripped 4 bases from V and 2 bases from J, with 15 bases between. The CDR3 spans 15 residues. CDR3 amino acids: CASSAPQGINYGYTF. The CDR3 DNA is TGTGCCAGCAGCGCGCCTCAGGGTATCAACTATGGCTACACCTTC.

The V gene is TRBV5-1, the J gene TRBJ2-7; 10 bases are shared with TRBD2. Germline loops: CDR1 SGHRS, CDR2 YFSETQ. The CDR3 is 16 amino acids. After removal of 0 bases from V and 5 bases from J, the junction contained 8 bases not matched to a gene. The CDR3 DNA sequence: TGCGCCAGCAGCTTGGGGGCCCTAGCGGGGGTGGACGAGCAGTACTTC. Protein: CASSLGALAGVDEQYF.

DNA for the CDR3: TGCGCCAGCAGCTTAGGCGGGATCCCCGTGGACACCATATATTTT. It yields the protein CASSLGGIPVDTIYF. The chain uses TRBV5-1 and TRBJ1-3; D call uncertain. The CDR3 has 15 amino acids. Trimming removed 2 bases from V and 8 bases from J, with 17 bases in between. Germline V gene sequence: CDR1 SGHRS, CDR2 YFSETQ.

V gene TRBV7-2 combines with J gene TRBJ1-1; TRBD1 might be the D (5 bases). Trimming shortened V by 1 base and J by 1 base, and 13 bases separated the two germline ends. The CDR3 sequence is 16 residues long. CDR1 is SGHTA, CDR2 FQGNSA, per germline. The CDR3 sequence is CASSLVSRGGNTEAFF. DNA of the CDR3: TGTGCCAGCAGCTTAGTGAGTAGGGGAGGGAACACTGAAGCTTTCTTT.

This clone was recorded a few times. The chain employs TRBV5-1 and TRBJ2-2; TRBD2 is a possible D gene (5 bases). The germline CDR1 and CDR2 sequences are SGHRS and YFSETQ. The CDR3 is 14 residues long. The ends were cut back, 6 bases at V and 4 bases at J, with 13 bases in the middle. The CDR3 reads CASNDLEGTGELFF. The CDR3, as DNA: TGCGCCAGCAATGACCTAGAGGGCACCGGGGAGCTGTTTTTT.

This clone was counted between two and nine times. The rearrangement uses TRBV6-6 and TRBJ1-4; D perhaps matches TRBD1 (6 bases). Germline CDR1 and CDR2: MNHNY and SVGAGI (reference sequence). The CDR3 spans 13 residues. The V gene lost 2 bases and the J gene lost 8 bases, with 9 bases spanning the gap. CDR3 nucleotide sequence: TGTGCCAGCAGTTACAGGGACAAAGAAAAACTGTTTTTT. This codes for CASSYRDKEKLFF.

This clone was seen a handful of times. The V and J genes are TRBV25-1 and TRBJ1-5; 9 bases line up with TRBD1. The germline V gene has CDR1 MGHDK and CDR2 SYGVNS. CDR3 length: 14 residues. With V trimmed by 4 bases and J by 4 bases, 2 bases remained unmatched. The CDR3 coding sequence is TGTGCCAGCAGTGGGACAGGGGCTAATCAGCCCCAGCATTTT. Amino acid sequence: CASSGTGANQPQHF.

The V gene is TRBV28, the J gene TRBJ2-3; 12 nucleotides align to TRBD2. CDR1 is MDHEN, CDR2 SYDVKM, per germline. The CDR3 sequence is 14 residues long. The V gene end was trimmed by 5 bases and the J gene end by 8 bases; junction bases not matched to a gene: 5. CDR3 amino acids: CASSLLAGGGTQYF. The CDR3 DNA reads as TGTGCCAGCAGTCTGCTAGCGGGGGGGGGTACGCAGTATTTT.

The chain joins TRBV5-1 to TRBJ2-1, with 7 bases that match TRBD2. The germline gives CDR1 SGHRS, CDR2 YFSETQ. This CDR3 region has 17 residues. The V and J ends lost 4 bases and 5 bases, in that order; junction bases with no gene match: 15. The DNA of the CDR3 is TGCGCCAGCAGCCGGCAGCGGGGCCTTTCGGGAGACAATGAGCAGTTCTTC. Encoded protein: CASSRQRGLSGDNEQFF.

The chain employs TRBV10-3 and TRBJ2-1, with 8 bases aligning to TRBD2. This CDR3 comprises 17 residues. V lost 3 bases and J lost 0; bases outside the gene matches: 7. CDR1 and CDR2 (germline): ENHRY, SYGVKD. The CDR3 spells CAISDQRGSSSYNEQFF. CDR3 DNA: TGTGCCATCAGTGATCAGCGGGGGAGCAGCTCCTACAATGAGCAGTTCTTC.